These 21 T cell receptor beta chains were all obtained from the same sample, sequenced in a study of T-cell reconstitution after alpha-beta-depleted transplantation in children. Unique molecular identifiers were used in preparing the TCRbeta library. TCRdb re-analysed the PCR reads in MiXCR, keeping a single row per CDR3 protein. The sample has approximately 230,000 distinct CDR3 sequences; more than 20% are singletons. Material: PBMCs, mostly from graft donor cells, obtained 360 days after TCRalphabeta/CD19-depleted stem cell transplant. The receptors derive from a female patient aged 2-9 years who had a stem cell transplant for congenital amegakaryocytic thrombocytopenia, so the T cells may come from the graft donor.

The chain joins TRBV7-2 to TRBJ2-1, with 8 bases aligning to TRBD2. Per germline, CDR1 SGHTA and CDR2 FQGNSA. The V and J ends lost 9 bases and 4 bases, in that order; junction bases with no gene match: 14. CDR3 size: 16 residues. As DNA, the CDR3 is TGTGCCAGTAACTCACCGGTCGTAGCGGGATACAATGAGCAGTTCTTC. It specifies CASNSPVVAGYNEQFF.

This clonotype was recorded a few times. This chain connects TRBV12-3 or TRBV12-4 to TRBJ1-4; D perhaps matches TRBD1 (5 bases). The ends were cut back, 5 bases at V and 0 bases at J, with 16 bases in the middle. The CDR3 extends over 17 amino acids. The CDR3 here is CASSPQIPGPTNEKLFF. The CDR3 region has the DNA TGTGCCAGCAGTCCACAAATTCCAGGGCCAACTAATGAAAAACTGTTTTTT.

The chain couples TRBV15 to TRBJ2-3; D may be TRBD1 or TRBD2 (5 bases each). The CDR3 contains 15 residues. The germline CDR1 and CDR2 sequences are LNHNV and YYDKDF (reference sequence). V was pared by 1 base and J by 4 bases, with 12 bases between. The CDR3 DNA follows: TGTGCCACCAGCAGAGTTCCTCGGGGCGCAGATACGCAGTATTTT. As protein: CATSRVPRGADTQYF.

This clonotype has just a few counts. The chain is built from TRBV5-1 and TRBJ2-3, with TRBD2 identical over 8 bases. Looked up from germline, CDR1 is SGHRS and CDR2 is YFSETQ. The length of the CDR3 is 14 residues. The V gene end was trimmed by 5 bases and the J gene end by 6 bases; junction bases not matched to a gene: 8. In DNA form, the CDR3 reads TGCGCCAGCAGAAATAGCGGGGAGGGGGATACGCAGTATTTT. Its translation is CASRNSGEGDTQYF. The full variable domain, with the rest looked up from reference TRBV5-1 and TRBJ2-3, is KAGVTQTPRYLIKTRGQQVTLSCSPISGHRSVSWYQQTPGQGLQFLFEYFSETQRNKGNFPGRFSGRQFSNSRSEMNVSTLELGDSALYLCASRNSGEGDTQYFGPGTRLTVL.

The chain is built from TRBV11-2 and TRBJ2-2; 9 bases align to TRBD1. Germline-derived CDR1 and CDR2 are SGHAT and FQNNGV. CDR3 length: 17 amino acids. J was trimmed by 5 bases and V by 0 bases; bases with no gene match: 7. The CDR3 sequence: CASSLDWTGDGTGELFF. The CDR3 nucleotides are TGTGCCAGCAGCTTAGATTGGACAGGGGATGGTACCGGGGAGCTGTTTTTT.

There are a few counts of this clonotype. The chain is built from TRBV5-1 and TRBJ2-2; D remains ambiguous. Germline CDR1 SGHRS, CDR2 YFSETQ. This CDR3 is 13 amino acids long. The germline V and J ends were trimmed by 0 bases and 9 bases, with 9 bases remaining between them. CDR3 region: CASSLEVAWELFF. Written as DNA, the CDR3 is TGCGCCAGCAGCTTGGAGGTAGCCTGGGAGCTGTTTTTT.

The CDR3 reads CASSYSNRGHRRCTEAFF. DNA for the CDR3: TGTGCCAGCAGTTACTCTAACAGGGGGCATCGTCGTTGCACTGAAGCTTTCTTT. This sequence joins TRBV6-2 or TRBV6-3 and TRBJ1-1; 9 positions match TRBD1. CDR1 and CDR2 from the germline V gene are MNHEY and SVGEGT. CDR3 size: 18 residues. After removal of 0 bases from V and 4 bases from J, the junction contained 12 bases not matched to a gene.

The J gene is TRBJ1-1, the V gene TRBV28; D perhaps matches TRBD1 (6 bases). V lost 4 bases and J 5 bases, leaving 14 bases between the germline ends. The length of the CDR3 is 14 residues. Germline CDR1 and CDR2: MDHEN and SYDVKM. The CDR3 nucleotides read TGTGCCAGCAGTTGGTACAGGGAAGCTACTGAAGCTTTCTTT. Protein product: CASSWYREATEAFF.

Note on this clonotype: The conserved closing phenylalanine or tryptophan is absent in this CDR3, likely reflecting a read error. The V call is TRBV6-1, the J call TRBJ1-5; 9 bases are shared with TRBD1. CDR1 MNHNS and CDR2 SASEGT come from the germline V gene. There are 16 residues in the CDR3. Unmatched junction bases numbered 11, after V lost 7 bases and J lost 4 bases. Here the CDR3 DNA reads TGTGCCAGCACCTCAGACATTGGACAGGGGAATCAGCCCCAGCATTAT. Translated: CASTSDIGQGNQPQHY.

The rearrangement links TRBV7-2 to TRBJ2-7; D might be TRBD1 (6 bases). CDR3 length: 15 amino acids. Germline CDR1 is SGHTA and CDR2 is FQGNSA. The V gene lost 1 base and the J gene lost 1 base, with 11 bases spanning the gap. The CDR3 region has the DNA TGTGCCAGCAGCTTAGAGGCAGGGGTATCCTACGAGCAGTACTTC. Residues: CASSLEAGVSYEQYF. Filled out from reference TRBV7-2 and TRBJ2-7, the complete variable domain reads GAGVSQSPSNKVTEKGKDVELRCDPISGHTALYWYRQSLGQGLEFLIYFQGNSAPDKSGLPSDRFSAERTGGSVSTLTIQRTQQEDSAVYLCASSLEAGVSYEQYFGPGTRLTVT.

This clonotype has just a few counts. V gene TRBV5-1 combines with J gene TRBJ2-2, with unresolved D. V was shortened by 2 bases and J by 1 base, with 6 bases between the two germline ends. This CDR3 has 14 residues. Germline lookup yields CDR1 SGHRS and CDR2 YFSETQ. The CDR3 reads CASSFDGNTGELFF. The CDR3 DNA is TGCGCCAGCAGCTTTGACGGGAACACCGGGGAGCTGTTTTTT.

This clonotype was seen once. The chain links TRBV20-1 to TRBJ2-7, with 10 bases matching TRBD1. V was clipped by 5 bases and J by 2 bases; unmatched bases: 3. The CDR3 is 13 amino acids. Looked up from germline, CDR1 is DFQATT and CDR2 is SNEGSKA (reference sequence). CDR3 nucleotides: TGCAGTGCTTCCGGGACAGGGGCCTACGAGCAGTACTTC. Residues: CSASGTGAYEQYF.

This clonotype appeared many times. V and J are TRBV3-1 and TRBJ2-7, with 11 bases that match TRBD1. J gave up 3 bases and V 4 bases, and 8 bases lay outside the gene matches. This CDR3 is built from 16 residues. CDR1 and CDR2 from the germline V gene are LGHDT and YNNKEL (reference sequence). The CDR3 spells CASSRWEGTGGYEQYF. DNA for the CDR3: TGTGCCAGCAGCCGATGGGAGGGGACAGGGGGCTACGAGCAGTACTTC.

This CDR3 is CASSLHAIYEQYF. The CDR3 coding sequence is TGTGCCAGCAGCTTACACGCTATCTACGAGCAGTACTTC. V gene TRBV11-2 combines with J gene TRBJ2-7; D not certain. The CDR3 is 13 amino acids. Trimming cost V 2 bases and J 3 bases, with 8 bases left between them. CDR1 and CDR2 from the germline V gene are SGHAT and FQNNGV. Supplemented by reference TRBV11-2 and TRBJ2-7, the full variable domain reads EAGVAQSPRYKIIEKRQSVAFWCNPISGHATLYWYQQILGQGPKLLIQFQNNGVVDDSQLPKDRFSAERLKGVDSTLKIQPAKLEDSAVYLCASSLHAIYEQYFGPGTRLTVT.

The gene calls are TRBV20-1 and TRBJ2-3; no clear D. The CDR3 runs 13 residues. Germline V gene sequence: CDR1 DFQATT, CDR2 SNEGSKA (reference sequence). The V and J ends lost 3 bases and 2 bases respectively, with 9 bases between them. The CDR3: CSASFPVTDTQYF. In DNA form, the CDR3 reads TGCAGTGCTAGTTTCCCAGTCACAGATACGCAGTATTTT.

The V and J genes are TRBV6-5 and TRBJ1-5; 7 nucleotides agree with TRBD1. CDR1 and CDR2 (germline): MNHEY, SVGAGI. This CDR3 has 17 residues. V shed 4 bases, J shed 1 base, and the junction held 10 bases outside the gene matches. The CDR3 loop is CASSSGDRAVSNQPQHF. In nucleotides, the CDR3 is TGTGCCAGCAGTTCCGGAGACAGGGCGGTGAGCAATCAGCCCCAGCATTTT.

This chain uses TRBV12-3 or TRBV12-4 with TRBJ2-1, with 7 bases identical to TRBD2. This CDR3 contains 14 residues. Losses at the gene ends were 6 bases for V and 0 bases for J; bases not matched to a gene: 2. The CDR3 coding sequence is TGTGCCAGCAGCGCGGGGGTCTCCTACAATGAGCAGTTCTTC. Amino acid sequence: CASSAGVSYNEQFF.

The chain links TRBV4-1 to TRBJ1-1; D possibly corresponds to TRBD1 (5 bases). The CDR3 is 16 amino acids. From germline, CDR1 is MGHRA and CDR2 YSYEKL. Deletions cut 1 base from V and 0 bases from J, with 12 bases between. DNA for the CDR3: TGCGCCAGCAGCCAAGCTAGGGGAGTTTTGAACACTGAAGCTTTCTTT. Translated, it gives CASSQARGVLNTEAFF.

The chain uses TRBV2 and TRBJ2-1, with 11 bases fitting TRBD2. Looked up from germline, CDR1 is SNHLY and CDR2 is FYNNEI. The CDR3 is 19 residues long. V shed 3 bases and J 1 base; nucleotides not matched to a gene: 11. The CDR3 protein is CASSDFRLAGRESYNEQFF. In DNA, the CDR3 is TGTGCCAGCAGTGACTTCAGACTAGCGGGGAGGGAATCCTACAATGAGCAGTTCTTC. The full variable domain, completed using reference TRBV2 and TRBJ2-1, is EPEVTQTPSHQVTQMGQEVILRCVPISNHLYFYWYRQILGQKVEFLVSFYNNEISEKSEIFDDQFSVERPDGSNFTLKIRSTKLEDSAMYFCASSDFRLAGRESYNEQFFGPGTRLTVL.

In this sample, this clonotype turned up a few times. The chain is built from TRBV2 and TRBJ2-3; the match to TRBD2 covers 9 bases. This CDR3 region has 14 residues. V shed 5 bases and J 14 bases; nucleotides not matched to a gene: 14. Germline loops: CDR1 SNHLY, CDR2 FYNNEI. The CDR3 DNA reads TGTGCCAGCAGTAGGACTAGCGCTGGGACGGGGGGGTATTTT. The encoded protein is CASSRTSAGTGGYF.

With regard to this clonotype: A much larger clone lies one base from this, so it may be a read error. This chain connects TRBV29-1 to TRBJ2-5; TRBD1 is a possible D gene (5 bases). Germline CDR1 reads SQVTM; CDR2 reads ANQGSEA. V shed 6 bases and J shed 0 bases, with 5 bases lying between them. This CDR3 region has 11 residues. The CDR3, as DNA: TGCAGCGTGACAGACCAAGAGACCCAGTACTTC. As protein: CSVTDQETQYF. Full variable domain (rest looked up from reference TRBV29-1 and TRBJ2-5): SAVISQKPSRDICQRGTSLTIQCQVDSQVTMMFWYRQQPGQSLTLIATANQGSEATYESGFVIDKFPISRPNLTFSTLTVSNMSPEDSSIYLCSVTDQETQYFGPGTRLLVL.